The following is a T cell receptor (beta chain) sequence with its context. This clonotype was counted between two and nine times. Its antigen has not been determined. No base-level quality is on record; no much larger clone is a single base apart. This record comes from a study of T cells in Graves' hyperthyroidism and ophthalmopathy (dated by TCRdb to between 2018 and 2021). Context from the whole study: Peripheral blood was collected at initial diagnosis, before any treatment. To identify distinguishing TCR V-J signatures, a discovery cohort of 100 patients was used, comprising 40 to 45 with Graves' ophthalmopathy and some 60 with stable Graves' hyperthyroidism. Prospective prediction of ophthalmopathy was tested in an independent validation cohort of some 19 hyperthyroidism patients and around 16 patients who later progressed to ophthalmopathy. The 100 or so discovery patients were randomly split 7:3 into training and test sets. In more than 5 Graves' hyperthyroidism patients, the study also compared T-cell repertoires from thyroid tissue with T-cell repertoires from blood. Following sampling, methimazole starting at 30 mg daily was given to hyperthyroidism patients, and high-dose intravenous methylprednisolone was given to ophthalmopathy patients. The paper describes TCR Vbeta CDR3 sequencing of roughly 130 peripheral blood samples, made up of 43 ophthalmopathy patients, 70 to 75 hyperthyroidism patients and roughly 17 progressor patients. What the authors observed across the whole study: Blood samples also contained most of the expanded thyroid clonotypes (frequency above 0.001), which suggests that blood repertoires may reflect thyroid immune responses. Sample size was not statistically predetermined, and investigators were not blinded to group allocation. Ophthalmopathy was separated from stable hyperthyroidism by a 13 V-J signature model, with around 90% sensitivity and about 81% specificity obtained in cross-validation and 80%/75% obtained in testing. During validation, the model predicted progression to ophthalmopathy a median of roughly 7.1 months ahead of onset, with around 71% sensitivity and 72% to 80% specificity.

Amplification of TCR beta CDR3 regions was carried out from RNA transcripts. For the first round of RT-PCR on the TCR CDR3, the HTBI primer set was used together with the Qiagen OneStep RT-PCR kit. Libraries were constructed in a second round of multiplex PCR, after which size selection and purification were carried out. Paired-end sequencing of the libraries was performed with 100 bp reads on an Illumina HiSeq2000. The study's processing was this. SOAPnuke was used to process the raw data, with reads discarded if the reads contained adapters or uncalled bases, had a mean Phred below 15, or lacked an exact constant-primer or identifier match. COPE v1.2.5 was used to merge the high-quality paired reads, and each unique nucleotide sequence was defined as a clonotype. MiTCR v1.1 was used to align the clonotypes against IMGT TRBV, TRBD and TRBJ reference segments. Only V-J combinations with frequency above 0.0001, covering about 99% of repertoires, were analysed. The TCS score was defined as the ratio of F50 (clonal expansion) to E x V (chaos), calculated using BLOSUM62-based TCRdist between CDR3 peptides within each V-J. Welch's t-statistics and random forest reduced 450 to 600 V-J features to about 13, which were used in a naive Bayes classifier (R e1071). Using fastp at Q25 and MiXCR, TCRdb reprocessed the public reads and kept productive beta chains. Merged by CDR3 protein, the rows form single entries marked with the most common genes and DNA. The V and J calls come from TCRdb's annotation, not from the publication. Across this sample there are around 570,000 distinct CDR3 sequences, with nearly 20% seen only once. The ten biggest clones cover 47% of the sample.

Moderately to severely active disease, a Clinical Activity Score of at least 3, a NOSPECS grade of at least 4, and a duration under 3 months were present in ophthalmopathy patients. The study excluded patients with uncontrolled infections, other autoimmune diseases, pregnancy or lactation. Clinical symptoms, serum thyroxine and TRAb, thyroid ultrasound, and orbital computed tomography formed the basis for the diagnoses. Ficoll-Paque density gradient centrifugation was used to isolate PBMCs from approximately 10 ml of fresh peripheral blood. Total RNA was extracted with Trizol reagent, and quality was checked on an Agilent 2100 Bioanalyzer. Sequencing input: blood. This clonotype was obtained from a man in his forties or fifties with Graves' ophthalmopathy.

The DNA reads as follows: TGTGCCAGCAGTTACTCGTTAGGCAGGGGTGAGAATGAGCAGTTCTTC. Translated, it gives CASSYSLGRGENEQFF. The chain is encoded by TRBV6-2 or TRBV6-3 joined to TRBJ2-1; perhaps TRBD1 is the D gene, with 6 bases matching. Reading the germline V gene gives CDR1 MNHEY and CDR2 SVGEGT. V is clipped by 0 bases and J by 7 bases, and the sequence between their germline boundaries is 16 bases long. The CDR3 contains 16 residues, cysteine and phenylalanine counted. Of all the DNA, just the CDR3 is kept, 48 bases in frame from base 1.